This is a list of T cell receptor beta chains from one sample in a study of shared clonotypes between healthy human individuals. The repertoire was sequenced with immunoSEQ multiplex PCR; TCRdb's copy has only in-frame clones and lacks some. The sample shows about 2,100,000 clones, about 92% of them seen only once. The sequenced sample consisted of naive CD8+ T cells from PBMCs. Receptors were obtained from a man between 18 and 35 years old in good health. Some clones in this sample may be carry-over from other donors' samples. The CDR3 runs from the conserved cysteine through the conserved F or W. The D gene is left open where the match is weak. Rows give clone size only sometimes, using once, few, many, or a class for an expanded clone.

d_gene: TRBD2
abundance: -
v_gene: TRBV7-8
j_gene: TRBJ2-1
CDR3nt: TGTGCCAGCAGCTTAAGCGGGGCCTACTACAATGAGCAGTTCTTC
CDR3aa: CASSLSGAYYNEQFF

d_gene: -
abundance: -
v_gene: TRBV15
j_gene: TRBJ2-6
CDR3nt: TGTGCCACCAGCAGAGATCCGCGCTCTGGGGCCAACGTCCTGACTTTC
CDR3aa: CATSRDPRSGANVLTF

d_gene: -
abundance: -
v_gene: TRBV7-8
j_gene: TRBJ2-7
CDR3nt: TGTGCCAGCAGCGACAGCCCCTACGAGCAGTACTTC
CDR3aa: CASSDSPYEQYF

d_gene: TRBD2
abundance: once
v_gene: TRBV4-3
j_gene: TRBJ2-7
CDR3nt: TGCGCCAGCAGCCAAGGGATGGCGGGAGCTCCCTACGAGCAGTACTTC
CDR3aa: CASSQGMAGAPYEQYF

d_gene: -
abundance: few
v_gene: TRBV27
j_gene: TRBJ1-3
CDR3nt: TGTGCCAGCAGCCTGCGATCTGGAAACACCATATATTTT
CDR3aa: CASSLRSGNTIYF

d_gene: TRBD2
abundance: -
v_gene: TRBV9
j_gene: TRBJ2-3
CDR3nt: TGTGCCAGCAGCGGAGGCGGGACTAGCGGTGAATATAGCACAGATACGCAGTATTTT
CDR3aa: CASSGGGTSGEYSTDTQYF

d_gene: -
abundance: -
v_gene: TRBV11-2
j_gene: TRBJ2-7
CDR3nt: TGTGCCAGCAGCTTAGAAGGGGGTATTGACGAGCAGTACTTC
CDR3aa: CASSLEGGIDEQYF

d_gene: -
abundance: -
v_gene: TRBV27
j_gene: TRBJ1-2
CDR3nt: TGTGCCAGCAGTCCCGGGGGCGGGGGTTCCCGGAACGGCTACACCTTC
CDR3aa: CASSPGGGGSRNGYTF

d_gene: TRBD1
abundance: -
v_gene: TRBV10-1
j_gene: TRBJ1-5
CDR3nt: TGCGCCAGCAGTGATGGGACAGGGAGTAATCAGCCCCAGCATTTT
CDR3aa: CASSDGTGSNQPQHF

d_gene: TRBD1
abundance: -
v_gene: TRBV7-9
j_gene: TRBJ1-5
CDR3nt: TGTGCCAGCAGTTACGGGACAGGGGGCAGTCAGCCCCAGCATTTT
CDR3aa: CASSYGTGGSQPQHF

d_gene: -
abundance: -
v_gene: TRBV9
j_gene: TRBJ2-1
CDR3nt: TGTGCCAGCAGCCCGGACGTGTACAATGAGCAGTTCTTC
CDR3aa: CASSPDVYNEQFF

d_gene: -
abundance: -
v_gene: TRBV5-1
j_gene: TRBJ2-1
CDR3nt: TGCGCCAGCAGCTTGGAACGGCATAGCTCCTACAATGAGCAGTTCTTC
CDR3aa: CASSLERHSSYNEQFF

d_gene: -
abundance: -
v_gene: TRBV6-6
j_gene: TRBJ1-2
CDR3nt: TGTGCCAGCAGTTACTCGAAGAAGAGGATTGGTCATGGCTACACCTTC
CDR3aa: CASSYSKKRIGHGYTF

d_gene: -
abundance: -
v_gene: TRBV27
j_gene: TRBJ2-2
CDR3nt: TGTGCCAGCAGTTCCTGGTCCGGGGAGCTGTTTTTT
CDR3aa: CASSSWSGELFF

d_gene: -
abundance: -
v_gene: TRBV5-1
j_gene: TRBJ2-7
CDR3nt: TGCGCCAGCAGCTTGTGGCCGGGCTCAAGCAACGAGCAGTACTTC
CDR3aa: CASSLWPGSSNEQYF

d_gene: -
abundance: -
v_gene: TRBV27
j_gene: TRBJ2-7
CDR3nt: TGTGCCAGCAGTTCCGTAGGACATCTCTACGAGCAGTACTTC
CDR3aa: CASSSVGHLYEQYF

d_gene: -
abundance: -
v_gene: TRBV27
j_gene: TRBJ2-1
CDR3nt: TGTGCCAGCAGTTCCCGCGGGGTTTACAATGAGCAGTTCTTC
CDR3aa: CASSSRGVYNEQFF

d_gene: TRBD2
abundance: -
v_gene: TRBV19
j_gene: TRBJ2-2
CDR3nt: TGTGCCAGTAGTAGTTGGACTAGCGGGAGGGGGAACACCGGGGAGCTGTTTTTT
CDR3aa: CASSSWTSGRGNTGELFF

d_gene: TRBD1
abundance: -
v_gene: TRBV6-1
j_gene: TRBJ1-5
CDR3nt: TGTGCCAGCAGTGGACAGGGAGGTCAGCCCCAGCATTTT
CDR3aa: CASSGQGGQPQHF

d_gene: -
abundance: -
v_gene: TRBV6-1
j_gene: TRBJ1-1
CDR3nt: TGTGCCAGCAGTGAATGGGGCAGTCGTTGGGAAGCTTTCTTT
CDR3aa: CASSEWGSRWEAFF

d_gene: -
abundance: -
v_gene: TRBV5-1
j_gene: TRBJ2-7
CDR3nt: TGCGCCAGCAGCCCAGATGGTGGGGGTATCGACGAGCAGTACTTC
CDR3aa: CASSPDGGGIDEQYF

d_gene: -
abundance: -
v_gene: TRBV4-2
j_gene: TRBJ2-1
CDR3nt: TGTGCCAGCAGCCAAGATTACTACAATGAGCAGTTCTTC
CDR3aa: CASSQDYYNEQFF

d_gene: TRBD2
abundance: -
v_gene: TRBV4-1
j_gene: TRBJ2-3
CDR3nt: TGCGCCAGCGGCTTACTAGCGGGAGGAATAGATACGCAGTATTTT
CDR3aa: CASGLLAGGIDTQYF

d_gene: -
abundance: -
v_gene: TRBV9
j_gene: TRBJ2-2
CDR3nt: TGTGCCAGCAGCGTAGATGGGGCTAGCGTACCCGGGGAGCTGTTTTTT
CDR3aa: CASSVDGASVPGELFF

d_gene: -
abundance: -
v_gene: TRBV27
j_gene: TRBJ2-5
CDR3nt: TGTGCCAGCAGTTTATTAGGCCGAAACCCCCAAGAGACCCAGTACTTC
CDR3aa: CASSLLGRNPQETQYF

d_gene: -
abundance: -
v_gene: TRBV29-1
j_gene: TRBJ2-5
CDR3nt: TGCAGCGCCGAGGACAGCCGAGTCGTGACCCAGTACTTC
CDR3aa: CSAEDSRVVTQYF

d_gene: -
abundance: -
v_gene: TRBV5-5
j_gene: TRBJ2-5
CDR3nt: TGTGCCAGCAGCTTGTCGGGTGAGACCCAGTACTTC
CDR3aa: CASSLSGETQYF

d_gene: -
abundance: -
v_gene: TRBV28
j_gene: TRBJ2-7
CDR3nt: TGTGCCAGCGGAGATTACTACGAGCAGTACTTC
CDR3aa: CASGDYYEQYF

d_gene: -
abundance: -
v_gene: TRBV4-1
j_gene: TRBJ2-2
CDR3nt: TGCGCCAGCAGCCAAAAGGGCGGGGCGACCGGGGAGCTGTTTTTT
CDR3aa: CASSQKGGATGELFF

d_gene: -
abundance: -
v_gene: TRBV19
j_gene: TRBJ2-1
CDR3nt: TGTGCCAGTAGTACCGGCATGGGGCAGGGTGAGCAGTTCTTC
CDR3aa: CASSTGMGQGEQFF

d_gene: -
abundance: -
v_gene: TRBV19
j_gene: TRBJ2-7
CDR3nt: TGTGCCAGTAGTATAGACGCGGACTCCGACTACGAGCAGTACTTC
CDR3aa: CASSIDADSDYEQYF

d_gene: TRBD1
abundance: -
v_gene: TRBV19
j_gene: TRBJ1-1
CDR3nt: TGTGCCAGTAGTTACCTGTTCTCGGACAGGTCTAACACTGAAGCTTTCTTT
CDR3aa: CASSYLFSDRSNTEAFF

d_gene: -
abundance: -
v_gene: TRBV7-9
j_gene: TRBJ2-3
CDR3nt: TGTGCCAGCAGCTTGTTTGACGGTGCAGATACGCAGTATTTT
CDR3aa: CASSLFDGADTQYF

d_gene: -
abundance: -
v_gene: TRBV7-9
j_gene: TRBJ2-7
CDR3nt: TGTGCCAGCAGGTCTAACTACGAGCAGTACTTC
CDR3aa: CASRSNYEQYF

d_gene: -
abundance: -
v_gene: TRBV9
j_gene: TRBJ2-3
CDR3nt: TGTGCCAGCAGCCCCGGGACCTTGGTTGACACAGATACGCAGTATTTT
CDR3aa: CASSPGTLVDTDTQYF

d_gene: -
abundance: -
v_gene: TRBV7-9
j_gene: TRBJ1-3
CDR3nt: TGTGCCAGCAGCTTAGCGCTCAGGATCTCTGGAAACACCATATATTTT
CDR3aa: CASSLALRISGNTIYF

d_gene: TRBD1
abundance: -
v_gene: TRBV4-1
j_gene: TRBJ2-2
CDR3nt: TGCGCCAGCAGCCAGGGGACAGGGTGGACCGGGGAGCTGTTTTTT
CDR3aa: CASSQGTGWTGELFF

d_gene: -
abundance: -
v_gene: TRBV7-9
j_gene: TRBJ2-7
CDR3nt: TGTGCCAGCAGCTTAGGACGGGCCTCCTACGAGCAGTACTTC
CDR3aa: CASSLGRASYEQYF

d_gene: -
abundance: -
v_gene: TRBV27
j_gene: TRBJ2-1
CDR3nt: TGTGCCAGCACCTACCTGATGACAGGAAAGCTCAATGAGCAGTTCTTC
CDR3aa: CASTYLMTGKLNEQFF

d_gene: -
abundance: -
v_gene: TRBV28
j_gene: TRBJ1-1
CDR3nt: TGTGCCAGCAGTACCACCTTTGGGGACACTGAAGCTTTCTTT
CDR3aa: CASSTTFGDTEAFF

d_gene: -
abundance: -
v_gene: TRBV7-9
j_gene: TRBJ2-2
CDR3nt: TGTGCCAGCAGCTCCCCTGGCAGGGGCGCCACCGGGGAGCTGTTTTTT
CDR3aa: CASSSPGRGATGELFF

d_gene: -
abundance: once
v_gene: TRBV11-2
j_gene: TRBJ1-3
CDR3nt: TGTGCCAGCAGCTTAGTTGGTATGGACTCTGGAAACACCATATATTTT
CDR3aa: CASSLVGMDSGNTIYF

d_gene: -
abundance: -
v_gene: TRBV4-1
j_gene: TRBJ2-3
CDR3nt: TGCGCCAGCAGCCAAGTAGGAGTTACAGATACGCAGTATTTT
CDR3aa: CASSQVGVTDTQYF

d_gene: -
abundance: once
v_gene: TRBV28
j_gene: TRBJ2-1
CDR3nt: TGTGCCACCAGTTACAATGAGCAGTTCTTC
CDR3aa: CATSYNEQFF

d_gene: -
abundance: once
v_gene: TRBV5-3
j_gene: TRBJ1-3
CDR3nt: TGTGCCAGATTTAGGGGGACTGGAAACACCATATATTTT
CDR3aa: CARFRGTGNTIYF

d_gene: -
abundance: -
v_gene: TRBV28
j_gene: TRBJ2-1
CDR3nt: TGTGCCAGCAGTTTAGATGGGAGCTCCTACAATGAGCAGTTCTTC
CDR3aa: CASSLDGSSYNEQFF

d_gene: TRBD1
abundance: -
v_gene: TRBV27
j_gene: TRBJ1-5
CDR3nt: TGTGCCAGCAGCATCGGGACAGCCAGCAATCAGCCCCAGCATTTT
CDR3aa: CASSIGTASNQPQHF

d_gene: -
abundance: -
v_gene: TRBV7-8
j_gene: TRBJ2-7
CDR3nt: TGTGCCAGCAGCTTAGAGGCGCGGCCGGCCTACGAGCAGTACTTC
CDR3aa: CASSLEARPAYEQYF

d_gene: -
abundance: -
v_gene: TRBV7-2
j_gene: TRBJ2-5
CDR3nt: TGTGCCAGCAGCTTAGTGGGGCAGCAAGAGACCCAGTACTTC
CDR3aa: CASSLVGQQETQYF

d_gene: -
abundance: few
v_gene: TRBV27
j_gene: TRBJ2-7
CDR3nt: TGTGCCAGCAGTGACGGCTTGGGCTACGAGCAGTACTTC
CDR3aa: CASSDGLGYEQYF

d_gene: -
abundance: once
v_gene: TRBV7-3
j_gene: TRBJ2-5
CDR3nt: TGTGCCAGCAGGGGCCGGGATGAGGAGACCCAGTACTTC
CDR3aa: CASRGRDEETQYF

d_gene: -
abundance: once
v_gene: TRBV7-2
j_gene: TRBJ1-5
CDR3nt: TGTGCCAGCAGCTTGACAGTGGGCAATCAGCCCCAGCATTTT
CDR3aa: CASSLTVGNQPQHF

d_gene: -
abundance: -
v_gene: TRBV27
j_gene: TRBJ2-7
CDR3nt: TGTGCCAGCAGCGTAACAGGACCCCCCGACGAGCAGTACTTC
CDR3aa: CASSVTGPPDEQYF

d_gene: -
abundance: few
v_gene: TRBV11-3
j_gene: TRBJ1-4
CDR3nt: TGTGCCAATATCTACAGCGCAACTAATGAAAAACTGTTTTTT
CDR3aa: CANIYSATNEKLFF

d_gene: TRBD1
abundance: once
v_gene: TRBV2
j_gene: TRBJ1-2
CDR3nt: TGTGCCAGCAGGGCCAAACCCTGGGACAGGATCTATGGCTACACCTTC
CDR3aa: CASRAKPWDRIYGYTF

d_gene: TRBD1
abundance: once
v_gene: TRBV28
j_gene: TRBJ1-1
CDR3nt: TGTGCCAGCAGTTTGACAGGGGGCGGGATGAACACTGAAGCTTTCTTT
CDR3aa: CASSLTGGGMNTEAFF

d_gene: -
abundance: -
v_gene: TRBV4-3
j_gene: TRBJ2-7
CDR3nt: TGCGCCAGCAGCCATTGGGGGGAATACGAGCAGTACTTC
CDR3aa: CASSHWGEYEQYF

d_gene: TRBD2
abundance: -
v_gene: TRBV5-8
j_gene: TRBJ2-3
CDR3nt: TGTGCCAGCAGCTTGGAACTAGCGGGAGGACCTTACACAGATACGCAGTATTTT
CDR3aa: CASSLELAGGPYTDTQYF

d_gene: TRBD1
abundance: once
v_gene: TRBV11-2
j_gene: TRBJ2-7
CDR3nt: TGTGCCAGCAGCTTAGTGACAGGGGACGAGCAGTACTTC
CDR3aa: CASSLVTGDEQYF